Shown below are 9 T cell receptor beta chains from a single sample sequenced in a study of liver allograft versus peripheral blood T cells. Overall study: Intrahepatic T cell receptor repertoires from transplanted livers were compared against repertoires in recipients' peripheral blood.

TCRdb re-analysed the reads in MiXCR, keeping a single row per CDR3 protein. The table has about 10,000 distinct CDR3 sequences, roughly 23% seen once. The receptors stem from a human patient who had a liver transplant. Some T cells may arise from the graft donor.

By frequency in the sample, this clonotype is medium-sized (0.01 to 0.1%). J is TRBJ1-2 and V is TRBV7-2; TRBD1 might be the D (5 bases). Germline V CDR1 and CDR2: SGHTA, FQGNSA. This CDR3 comprises 15 residues. Trimming removed 5 bases at V and 2 bases at J, with 15 bases between. CDR3 sequence: CASSPQGTTNYGYTF. In nucleotides, the CDR3 is TGTGCCAGCAGCCCGCAGGGTACAACGAACTATGGCTACACCTTC.

Sample share makes this clonotype medium-sized (0.01 to 0.1%). The chain recombines TRBV18 with TRBJ2-7; a weak D match, TRBD2 (6 bases). Germline V lookup: CDR1 KGHSH, CDR2 LQKENI. The CDR3 has 15 amino acids. Deletions cut 6 bases from V and 2 bases from J, with 17 bases between. The CDR3 spells CASSPSGVPTYEQYF. The CDR3 DNA reads as TGTGCCAGCTCGCCCTCGGGGGTCCCCACCTACGAGCAGTACTTC.

This clonotype was picked up a small number of times. The chain combines TRBV7-9 with TRBJ2-7; 9 nucleotides line up with TRBD2. The CDR3 is made up of 14 amino acids. Germline-derived CDR1 and CDR2 are SEHNR and FQNEAQ (reference sequence). V shed 2 bases and J 4 bases; nucleotides not matched to a gene: 3. CDR3 sequence: CASSLLAGRYEQYF. CDR3 in DNA: TGTGCCAGCAGCTTACTAGCGGGGAGGTACGAGCAGTACTTC.

V is TRBV7-9 and J is TRBJ1-1, with unresolved D. Germline V gene sequence: CDR1 SEHNR, CDR2 FQNEAQ (reference sequence). Trimming took 1 base from V and 0 from J, leaving 3 bases between them. The CDR3 has 13 residues. For the CDR3, the DNA is TGTGCCAGCAGCTTAGAAGTGAACACTGAAGCTTTCTTT. It specifies CASSLEVNTEAFF.

By share, this clonotype counts as medium-sized. This chain uses TRBV6-1 with TRBJ2-7; TRBD1 agrees at 7 bases. Germline values: CDR1 MNHNS, CDR2 SASEGT. The CDR3 runs to 15 residues. J was trimmed by 1 base and V by 2 bases; bases with no gene match: 5. CDR3 residues: CASSEQTGLSYEQYF. The DNA of the CDR3 is TGTGCCAGCAGTGAACAGACAGGGTTGTCCTACGAGCAGTACTTC.

There are a few counts of this clonotype. This chain connects TRBV5-4 to TRBJ1-2; possible D gene TRBD1, 5 bases. Trimming stripped 5 bases from V and 5 bases from J, with 16 bases between. Per the germline V gene, CDR1 is SGHNT and CDR2 is YYREEE (reference sequence). This CDR3 has 14 residues. The CDR3 DNA reads TGTGCCAGCAGATATACAGGTATGGCTTATGGCTACACCTTC. It yields the protein CASRYTGMAYGYTF.

This clonotype ranks as medium-sized. The genes are TRBV19 and TRBJ1-1; D ambiguous. Looked up from germline, CDR1 is LNHDA and CDR2 is SQIVND (reference sequence). Trimming cost V 3 bases and J 3 bases, with 14 bases left between them. This CDR3 contains 15 residues. The CDR3 DNA sequence: TGTGCCAGTAGTATCATCTGGCGCCAAGACACTGAAGCTTTCTTT. Translated: CASSIIWRQDTEAFF.

The V call is TRBV5-1, the J call TRBJ1-1, with a weak D call TRBD1 (6 bases). Germline CDR1 is SGHRS and CDR2 is YFSETQ. V was clipped by 4 bases and J by 4 bases, with 14 bases between them. The CDR3 has 14 amino acids. The CDR3 sequence is CASSPDLGGTEAFF. CDR3 DNA: TGCGCCAGCAGCCCGGACTTAGGGGGCACTGAAGCTTTCTTT.

In this sample, this clonotype turned up a few times. The chain recombines TRBV6-2 or TRBV6-3 with TRBJ2-7; 7 bases match TRBD1. J gave up 7 bases and V 0 bases, and 15 bases lay outside the gene matches. The CDR3 covers 17 residues. Germline CDR1 and CDR2: MNHEY and SVGEGT. The DNA for the CDR3 is TGTGCCAGCAGTTACTCGTTGACAGGGAGAACCTGGGGAGAGCAGTACTTC. Amino acids: CASSYSLTGRTWGEQYF.